The T cell receptor beta chain under discussion was sequenced for a study of cytomegalovirus exposure and HLA in healthy donors. The germline V gene encodes CDR1 MNHEY and CDR2 SMNVEV (reference sequence). Deletions cut 4 bases from V and 3 bases from J, with 21 bases between. The CDR3 contains 17 residues. In the PCR, 60 Vbeta and 13 Jbeta primers were used. Some clones are missing from TCRdb's copy, which holds only in-frame ones; the method was immunoSEQ multiplex PCR. Its table lists tens of thousands of clones. A remark on this clone: Antigen: not known.

General study findings and limits: In a later analysis, HLA-associated beta chains showed higher expansion and lower generation probabilities than comparable chains. TCR beta chain V- and J-gene trimming was linked, in a later analysis, to a missense variant in DCLRE1C. Reported findings show TCR beta sequences accurately forecast HLA-A and HLA-B alleles in most subjects.

The sample taken for sequencing was PBMCs. The gene calls are TRBV27 and TRBJ2-5, with a weak D call TRBD2 (7 bases). The TCR originated in a woman aged 35 to 49 in good health and CMV-seropositive. CDR3 sequence: CASSSWWGGPLEETQYF. DNA of the CDR3: TGTGCCAGCAGTTCATGGTGGGGGGGGCCGCTGGAAGAGACCCAGTACTTC.